A selection of T cell receptor beta chains follows, all from one sample in a study of shared clonotypes between healthy human individuals. Profiling relied on immunoSEQ multiplex PCR, and the TCRdb table lists in-frame clones only, not all of them. This table holds a few hundred thousand clones, around 78% found once. The specimen sequenced was PBMCs. All receptors derive from a woman between 35 and 50 years old in good health. Some clones in this sample may be carry-over from other donors' samples. CDR3s include the opening cysteine and the closing phenylalanine or tryptophan. Each record gives: V gene, clone size, D gene, J gene, CDR3 DNA, CDR3 protein. A D gene is named only where the DNA matches it firmly. Some rows have no size entry. The others give once, few or many, or a class for an expanded clone.

>TRBV19|once|-|TRBJ2-5
TGTGCCAGTAGTCCTGAACGGGGACGGGAGACCCAGTACTTC
CASSPERGRETQYF
>TRBV29-1|-|-|TRBJ2-1
TGCAGCGTTGGTAGCGGAAACCTCTACAATGAGCAGTTCTTC
CSVGSGNLYNEQFF
>TRBV28|-|-|TRBJ2-7
TGTGCCAGCAGTTTGGAGGGGGGCTCTTCTTACGAGCAGTACTTC
CASSLEGGSSYEQYF
>TRBV27|-|-|TRBJ2-1
TGTGCCAGCAGCCGCTCGGAGGGGGGGTATGAGCAGTTCTTC
CASSRSEGGYEQFF
>TRBV5-1|-|TRBD2|TRBJ2-2
TGCGCCAGCAGCTTGGCGTTTCGGACTAGCGGAGACCGGGAGCTGTTTTTT
CASSLAFRTSGDRELFF
>TRBV2|-|TRBD1|TRBJ2-5
TGTGCCAGCAGTTCGGGACAGGGTGAGACCCAGTACTTC
CASSSGQGETQYF
>TRBV19|-|-|TRBJ2-1
TGTGCCAGTAGTTTGGTTAGTCCGTCCTCCTACAATGAGCAGTTCTTC
CASSLVSPSSYNEQFF
>TRBV28|-|-|TRBJ1-2
TGTGCCAGCAGTTTATCCGGGGGCTGGGGCTACACCTTC
CASSLSGGWGYTF
>TRBV28|-|-|TRBJ2-4
TGTGCCAGCAGTTTAACCCGTGGCAGGGGCGTCAAAAACATTCAGTACTTC
CASSLTRGRGVKNIQYF
>TRBV6-6|-|TRBD2|TRBJ2-1
TGTGCCAGCACCAGACTAGCCAACCTACAAGGGAATGAGCAGTTCTTC
CASTRLANLQGNEQFF
>TRBV6-1|-|-|TRBJ2-4
TGTGCCAGCAGTGGGCACTCGGGGGCGGCCAAAAACATTCAGTACTTC
CASSGHSGAAKNIQYF
>TRBV2|-|TRBD2|TRBJ2-3
TGTGCCAGCAGTGGCTTGGGCGGGAGCCGCACAGATACGCAGTATTTT
CASSGLGGSRTDTQYF
>TRBV6-5|-|TRBD2|TRBJ2-2
TGTGCCAGCAGTTGGACTCTAGCGGGAGTGGGCGGGGAGCTGTTTTTT
CASSWTLAGVGGELFF
>TRBV9|-|-|TRBJ2-7
TGTGCCAGCACCCGGGAGTGCAGGCCCTCCGCCTACGAGCAGTACTTC
CASTRECRPSAYEQYF